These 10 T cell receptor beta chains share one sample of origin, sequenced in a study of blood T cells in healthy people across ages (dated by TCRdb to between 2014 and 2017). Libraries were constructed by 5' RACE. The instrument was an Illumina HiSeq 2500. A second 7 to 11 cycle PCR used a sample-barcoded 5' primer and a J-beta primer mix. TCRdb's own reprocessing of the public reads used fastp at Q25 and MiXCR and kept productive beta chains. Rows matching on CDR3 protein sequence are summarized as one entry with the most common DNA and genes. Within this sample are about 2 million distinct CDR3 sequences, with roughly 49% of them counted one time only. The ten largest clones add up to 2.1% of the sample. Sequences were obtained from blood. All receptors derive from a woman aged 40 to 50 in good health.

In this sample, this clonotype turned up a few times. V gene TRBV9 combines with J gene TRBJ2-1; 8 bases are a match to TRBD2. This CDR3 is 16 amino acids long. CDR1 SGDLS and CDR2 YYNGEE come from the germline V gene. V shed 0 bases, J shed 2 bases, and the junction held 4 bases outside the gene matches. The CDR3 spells CASSVDAGGAYNEQFF. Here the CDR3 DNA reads TGTGCCAGCAGCGTAGATGCGGGGGGCGCCTACAATGAGCAGTTCTTC.

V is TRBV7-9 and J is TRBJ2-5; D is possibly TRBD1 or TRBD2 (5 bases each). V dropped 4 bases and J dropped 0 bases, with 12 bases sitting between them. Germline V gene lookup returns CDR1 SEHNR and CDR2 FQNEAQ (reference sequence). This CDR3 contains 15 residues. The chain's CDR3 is CASSSSGSHQETQYF. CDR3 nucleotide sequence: TGTGCCAGCAGCTCCTCAGGGAGCCACCAAGAGACCCAGTACTTC.

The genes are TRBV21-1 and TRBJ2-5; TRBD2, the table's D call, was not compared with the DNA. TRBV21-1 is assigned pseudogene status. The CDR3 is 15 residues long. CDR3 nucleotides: TGTGCCAGCAGCAAATATAGCCGGATTCAAGAGACCCAGTACTTC. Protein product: CASSKYSRIQETQYF.

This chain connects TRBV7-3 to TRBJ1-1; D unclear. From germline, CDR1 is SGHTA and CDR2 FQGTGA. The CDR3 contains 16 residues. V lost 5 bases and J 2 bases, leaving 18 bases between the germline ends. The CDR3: CASSRGPGPSNTEAFF. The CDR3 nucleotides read TGTGCCAGCAGCCGAGGTCCCGGACCATCAAACACTGAAGCTTTCTTT.

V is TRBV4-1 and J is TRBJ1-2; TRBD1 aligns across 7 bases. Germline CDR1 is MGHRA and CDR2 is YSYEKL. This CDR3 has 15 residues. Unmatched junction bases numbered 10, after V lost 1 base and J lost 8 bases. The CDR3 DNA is TGCGCCAGCAGCCAAGGACAGGGCTTAGGTACAGGCTACACCTTC. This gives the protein CASSQGQGLGTGYTF.

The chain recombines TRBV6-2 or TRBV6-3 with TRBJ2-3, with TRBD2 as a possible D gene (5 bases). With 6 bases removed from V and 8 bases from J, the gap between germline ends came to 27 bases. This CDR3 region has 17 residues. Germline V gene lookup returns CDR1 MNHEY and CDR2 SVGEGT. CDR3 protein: CASSPLEGLAGESTQYF. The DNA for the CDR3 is TGTGCCAGCAGCCCTCTCGAAGGGCTAGCTGGGGAGTCTACGCAGTATTTT.

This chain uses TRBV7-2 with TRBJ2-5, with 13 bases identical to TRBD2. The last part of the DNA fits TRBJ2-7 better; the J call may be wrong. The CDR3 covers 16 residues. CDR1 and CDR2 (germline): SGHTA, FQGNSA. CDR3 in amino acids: CASSSQLAGGTCEQYF. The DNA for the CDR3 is TGTGCCAGCAGCTCACAACTAGCGGGGGGGACCTGCGAGCAGTACTTC.

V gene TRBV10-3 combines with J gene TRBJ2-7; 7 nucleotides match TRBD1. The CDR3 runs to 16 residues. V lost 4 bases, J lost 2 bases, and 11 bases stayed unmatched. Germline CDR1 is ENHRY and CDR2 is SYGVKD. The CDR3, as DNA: TGTGCCATCAGTGTTCCGAGCACAGGGGCGCCCTACGAGCAGTACTTC. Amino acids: CAISVPSTGAPYEQYF.

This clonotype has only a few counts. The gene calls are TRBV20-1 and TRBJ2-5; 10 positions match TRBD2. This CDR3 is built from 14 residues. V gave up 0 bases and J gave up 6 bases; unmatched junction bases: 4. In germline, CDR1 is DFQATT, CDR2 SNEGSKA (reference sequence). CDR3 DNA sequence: TGCAGTGCTAGAGATAGCGGGGGGATGCAGACCCAGTACTTC. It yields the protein CSARDSGGMQTQYF.

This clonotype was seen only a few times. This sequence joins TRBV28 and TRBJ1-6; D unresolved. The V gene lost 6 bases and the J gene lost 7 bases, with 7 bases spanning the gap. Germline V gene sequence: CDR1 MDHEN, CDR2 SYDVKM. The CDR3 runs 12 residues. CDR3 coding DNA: TGTGCCAGCAGGCCTGAGAATTCACCCCTCCACTTT. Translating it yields CASRPENSPLHF.